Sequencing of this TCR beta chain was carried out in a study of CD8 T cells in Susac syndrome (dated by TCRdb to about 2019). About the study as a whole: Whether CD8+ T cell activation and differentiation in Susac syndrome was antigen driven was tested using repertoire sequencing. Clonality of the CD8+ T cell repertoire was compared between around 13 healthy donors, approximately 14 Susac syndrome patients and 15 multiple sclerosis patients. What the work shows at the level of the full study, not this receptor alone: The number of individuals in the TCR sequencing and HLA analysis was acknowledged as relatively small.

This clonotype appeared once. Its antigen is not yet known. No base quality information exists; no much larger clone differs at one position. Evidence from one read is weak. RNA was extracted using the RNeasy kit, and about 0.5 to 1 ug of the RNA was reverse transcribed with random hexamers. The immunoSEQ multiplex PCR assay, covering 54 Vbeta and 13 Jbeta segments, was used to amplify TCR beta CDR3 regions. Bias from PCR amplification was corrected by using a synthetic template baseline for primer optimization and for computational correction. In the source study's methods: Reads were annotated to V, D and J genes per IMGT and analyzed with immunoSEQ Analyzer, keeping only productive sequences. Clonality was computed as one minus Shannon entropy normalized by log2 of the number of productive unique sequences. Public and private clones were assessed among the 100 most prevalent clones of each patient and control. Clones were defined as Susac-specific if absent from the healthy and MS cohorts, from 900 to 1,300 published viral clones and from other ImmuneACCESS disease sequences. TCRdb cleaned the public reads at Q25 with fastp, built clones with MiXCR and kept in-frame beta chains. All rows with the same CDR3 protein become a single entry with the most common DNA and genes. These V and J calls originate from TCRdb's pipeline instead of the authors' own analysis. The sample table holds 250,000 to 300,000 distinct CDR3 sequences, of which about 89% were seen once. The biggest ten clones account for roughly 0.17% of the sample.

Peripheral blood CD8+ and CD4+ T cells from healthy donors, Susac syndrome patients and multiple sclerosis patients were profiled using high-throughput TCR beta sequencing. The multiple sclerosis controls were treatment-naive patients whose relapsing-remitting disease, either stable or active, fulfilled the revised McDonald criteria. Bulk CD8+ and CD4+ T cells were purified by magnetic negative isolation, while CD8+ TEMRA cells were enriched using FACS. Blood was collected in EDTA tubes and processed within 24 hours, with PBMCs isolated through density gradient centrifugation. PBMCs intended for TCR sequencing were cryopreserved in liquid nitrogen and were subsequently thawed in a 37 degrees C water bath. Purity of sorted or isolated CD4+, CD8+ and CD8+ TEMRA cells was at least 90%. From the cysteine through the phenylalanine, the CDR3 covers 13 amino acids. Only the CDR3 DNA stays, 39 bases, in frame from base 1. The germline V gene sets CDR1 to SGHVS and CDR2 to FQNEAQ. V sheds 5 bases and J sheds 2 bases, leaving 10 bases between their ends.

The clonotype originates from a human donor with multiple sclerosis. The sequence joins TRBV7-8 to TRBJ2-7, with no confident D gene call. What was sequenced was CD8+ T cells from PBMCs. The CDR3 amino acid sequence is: CASSEDPAYEQYF. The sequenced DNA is TGTGCCAGCAGCGAAGATCCTGCCTACGAGCAGTACTTC.